This entry concerns a single T cell receptor beta chain. Its antigen is currently unknown. This sample stems from a study of molecular identifiers for immune sequencing clone quantification. The germline gives CDR1 MDHEN, CDR2 SYDVKM. Trimming cost V 3 bases and J 3 bases, with 12 bases left between them. This CDR3 contains 15 residues. Libraries for naive CD8 T cells, which were made from roughly 21,000 to 960,000 sorted cells, drew on 10%, 30% or 50% of the RNA. The sorting of naive CD8 T cells used the CD8+CD4-CCR7+CD45RA+ phenotype. TCRdb ran MiXCR on the PCR reads and lists one entry per CDR3 protein. The sample comprises approximately 90,000 distinct CDR3 sequences, approximately 22% of which are singletons, and 1% to 1.2% rests with the top ten. Study findings and constraints: Clone sizes could be underestimated for highly expanded clones when identical TCR molecules share a barcode. Spiked Jurkat TCR RNA equal to one cell could reportedly be picked out among some 1 million naive cells.

The chain recombines TRBV28 with TRBJ2-1, with a tentative D call TRBD1 (6 bases). Material for sequencing was naive CD8+ T cells from blood, with Jurkat cell RNA spiked in. Regarding subset: FACS-sorted CD8+CD4-CCR7+CD45RA+ naive T cells. This receptor was obtained from a human donor in good health. Some libraries in this study had Jurkat cell RNA spiked in. For the CDR3, the DNA is TGTGCCAGCAGTTTTAGGGGGATCCTCTACAATGAGCAGTTCTTC. This sequence encodes CASSFRGILYNEQFF.